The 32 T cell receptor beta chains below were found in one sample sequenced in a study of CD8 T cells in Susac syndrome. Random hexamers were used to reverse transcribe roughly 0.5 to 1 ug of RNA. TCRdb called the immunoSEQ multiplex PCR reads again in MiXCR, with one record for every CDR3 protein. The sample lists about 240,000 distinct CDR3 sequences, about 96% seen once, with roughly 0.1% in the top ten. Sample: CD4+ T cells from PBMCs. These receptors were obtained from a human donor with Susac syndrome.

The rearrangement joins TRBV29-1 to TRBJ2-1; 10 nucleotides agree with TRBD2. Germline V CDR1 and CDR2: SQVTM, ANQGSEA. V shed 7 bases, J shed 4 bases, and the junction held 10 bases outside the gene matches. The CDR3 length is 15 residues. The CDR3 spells CSADTGTSVYNEQFF. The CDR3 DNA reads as TGCAGCGCTGATACTGGGACTAGCGTTTACAATGAGCAGTTCTTC.

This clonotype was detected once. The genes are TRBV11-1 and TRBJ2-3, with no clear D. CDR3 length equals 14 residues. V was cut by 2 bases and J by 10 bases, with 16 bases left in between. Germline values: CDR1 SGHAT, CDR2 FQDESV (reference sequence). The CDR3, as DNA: TGTGCCAGCAGCTTACTTCAGGCTCAACCCTCGCAGTATTTT. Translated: CASSLLQAQPSQYF.

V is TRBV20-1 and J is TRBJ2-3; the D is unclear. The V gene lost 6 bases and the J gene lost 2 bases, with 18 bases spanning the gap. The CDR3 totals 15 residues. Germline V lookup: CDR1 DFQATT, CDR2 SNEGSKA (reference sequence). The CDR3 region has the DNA TGCAGTGCCAATAGTGGGTCATCGGTCACAGATACGCAGTATTTT. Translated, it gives CSANSGSSVTDTQYF.

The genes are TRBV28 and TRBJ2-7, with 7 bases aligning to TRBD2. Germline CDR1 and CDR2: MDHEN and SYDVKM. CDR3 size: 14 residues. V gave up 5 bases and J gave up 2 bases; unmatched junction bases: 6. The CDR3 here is CASSPLSGAYEQYF. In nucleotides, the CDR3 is TGTGCCAGCAGTCCCCTAAGCGGGGCCTACGAGCAGTACTTC.

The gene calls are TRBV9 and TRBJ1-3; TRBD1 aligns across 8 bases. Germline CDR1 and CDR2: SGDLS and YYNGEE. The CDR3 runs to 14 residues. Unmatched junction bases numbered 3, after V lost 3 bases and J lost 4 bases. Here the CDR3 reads CASSAGTGGNTIYF. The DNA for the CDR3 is TGTGCCAGCAGCGCTGGGACAGGAGGAAACACCATATATTTT.

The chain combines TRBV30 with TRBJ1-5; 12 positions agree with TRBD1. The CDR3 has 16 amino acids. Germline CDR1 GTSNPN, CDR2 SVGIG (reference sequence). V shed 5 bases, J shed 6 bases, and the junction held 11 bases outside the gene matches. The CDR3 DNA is TGTGCCTGGTCGCCCTTGGGACAGGGGGCTAGTCAGCCCCAGCATTTT. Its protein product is CAWSPLGQGASQPQHF.

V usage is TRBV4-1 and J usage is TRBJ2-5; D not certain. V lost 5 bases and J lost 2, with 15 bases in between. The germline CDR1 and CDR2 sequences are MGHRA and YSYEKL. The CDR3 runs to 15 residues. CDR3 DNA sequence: TGCGCCAGCAGCTTAAGGACCGGACGGCAAGAGACCCAGTACTTC. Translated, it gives CASSLRTGRQETQYF.

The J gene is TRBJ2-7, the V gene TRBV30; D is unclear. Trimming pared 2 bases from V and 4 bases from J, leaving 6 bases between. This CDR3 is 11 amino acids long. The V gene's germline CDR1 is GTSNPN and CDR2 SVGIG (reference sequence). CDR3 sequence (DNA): TGTGCCTGGAGTAGTACGTACGAGCAGTACTTC. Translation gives CAWSSTYEQYF.

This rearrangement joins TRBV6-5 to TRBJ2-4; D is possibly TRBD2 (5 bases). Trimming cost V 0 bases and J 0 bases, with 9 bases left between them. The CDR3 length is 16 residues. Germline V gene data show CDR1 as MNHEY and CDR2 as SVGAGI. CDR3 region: CASSYSNGLAKNIQYF. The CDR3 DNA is TGTGCCAGCAGTTACTCGAATGGACTAGCCAAAAACATTCAGTACTTC.

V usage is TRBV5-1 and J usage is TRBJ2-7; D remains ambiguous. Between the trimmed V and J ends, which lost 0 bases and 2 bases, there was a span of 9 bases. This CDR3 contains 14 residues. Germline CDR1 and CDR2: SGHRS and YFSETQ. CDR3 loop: CASSLEVTAYEQYF. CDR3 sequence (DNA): TGCGCCAGCAGCTTGGAGGTTACTGCCTACGAGCAGTACTTC.

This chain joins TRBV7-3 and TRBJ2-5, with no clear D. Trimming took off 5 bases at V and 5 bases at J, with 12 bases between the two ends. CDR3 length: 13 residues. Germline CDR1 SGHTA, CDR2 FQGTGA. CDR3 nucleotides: TGTGCCAGCAGCGTCACTCTGGGGGAGACCCAGTACTTC. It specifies CASSVTLGETQYF.

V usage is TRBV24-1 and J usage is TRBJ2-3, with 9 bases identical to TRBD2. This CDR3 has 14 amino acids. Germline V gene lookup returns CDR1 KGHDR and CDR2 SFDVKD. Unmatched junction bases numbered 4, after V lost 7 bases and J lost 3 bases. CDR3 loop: CATSLAGPTDTQYF. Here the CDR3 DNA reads TGTGCCACCAGCCTAGCGGGGCCAACAGATACGCAGTATTTT.

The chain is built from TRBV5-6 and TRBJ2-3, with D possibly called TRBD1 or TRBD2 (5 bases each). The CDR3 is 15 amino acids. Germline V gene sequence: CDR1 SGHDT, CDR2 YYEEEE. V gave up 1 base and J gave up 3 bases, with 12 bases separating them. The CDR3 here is CASSLYSGLTDTQYF. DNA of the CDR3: TGTGCCAGCAGCTTGTATTCGGGGCTTACAGATACGCAGTATTTT.

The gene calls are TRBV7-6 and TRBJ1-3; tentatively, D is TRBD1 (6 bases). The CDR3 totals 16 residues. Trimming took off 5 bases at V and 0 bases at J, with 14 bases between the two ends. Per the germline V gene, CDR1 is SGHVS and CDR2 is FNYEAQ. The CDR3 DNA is TGTGCCAGCAGCAATATCCAGGGGCGCTCTGGAAACACCATATATTTT. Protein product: CASSNIQGRSGNTIYF. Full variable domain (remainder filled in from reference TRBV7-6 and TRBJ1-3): GAGVSQSPRYKVTKRGQDVALRCDPISGHVSLYWYRQALGQGPEFLTYFNYEAQQDKSGLPNDRFSAERPEGSISTLTIQRTEQRDSAMYRCASSNIQGRSGNTIYFGEGSWLTVV.

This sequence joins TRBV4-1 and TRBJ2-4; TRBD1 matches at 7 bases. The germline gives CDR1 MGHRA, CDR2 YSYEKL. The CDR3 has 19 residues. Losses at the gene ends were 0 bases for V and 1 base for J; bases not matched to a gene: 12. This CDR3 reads CASSQDRVRQGKAKNIQYF. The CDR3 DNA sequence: TGCGCCAGCAGCCAAGATAGGGTTCGACAGGGAAAGGCCAAAAACATTCAGTACTTC.

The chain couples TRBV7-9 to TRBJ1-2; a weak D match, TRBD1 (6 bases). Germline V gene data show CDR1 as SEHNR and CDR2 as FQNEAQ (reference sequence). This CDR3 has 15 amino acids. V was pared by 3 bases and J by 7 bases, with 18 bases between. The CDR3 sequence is CASSLNQGPERGYTF. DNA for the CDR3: TGTGCCAGCAGCTTGAATCAGGGGCCGGAGCGTGGCTACACCTTC.

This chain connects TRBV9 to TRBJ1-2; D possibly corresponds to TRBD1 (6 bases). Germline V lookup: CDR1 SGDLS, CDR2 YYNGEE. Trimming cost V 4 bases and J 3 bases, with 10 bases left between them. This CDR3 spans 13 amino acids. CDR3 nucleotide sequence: TGTGCCAGCAGCAACCAGGGGCACTATGGCTACACCTTC. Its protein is CASSNQGHYGYTF.

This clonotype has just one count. The CDR3 loop is CASSSDSDTQYF. The CDR3 DNA reads TGCGCCAGCAGCTCGGACTCGGATACGCAGTATTTT. The chain couples TRBV5-1 to TRBJ2-3; possibly TRBD2 for D (5 bases). The V gene's germline CDR1 is SGHRS and CDR2 YFSETQ. There are 12 residues in the CDR3. The V and J ends lost 3 bases and 6 bases respectively, with 8 bases between them.

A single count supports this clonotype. CDR3 nucleotide sequence: TGTGCCAGCAGCCATAAAGTCCGCCAGGGAGTGCAGTTCTTC. It yields the protein CASSHKVRQGVQFF. V gene TRBV7-9 combines with J gene TRBJ2-1; D possibly uses TRBD1 or TRBD2 (5 bases each). The germline CDR1 and CDR2 sequences are SEHNR and FQNEAQ (reference sequence). The CDR3 length is 14 residues. Between the trimmed V and J ends, which lost 5 bases and 12 bases, there was a span of 20 bases.

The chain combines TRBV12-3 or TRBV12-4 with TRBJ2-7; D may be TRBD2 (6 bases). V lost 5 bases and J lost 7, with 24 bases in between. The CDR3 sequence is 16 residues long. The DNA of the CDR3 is TGTGCCAGCAGTCCGACTTCCGGGGGTTTAAGTGGAGAGCAGTACTTC. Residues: CASSPTSGGLSGEQYF.

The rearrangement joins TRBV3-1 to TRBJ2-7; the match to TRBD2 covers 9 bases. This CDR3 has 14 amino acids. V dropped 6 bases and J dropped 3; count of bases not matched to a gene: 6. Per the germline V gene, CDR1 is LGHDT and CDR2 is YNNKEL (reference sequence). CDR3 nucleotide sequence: TGTGCCAGCAGAAATAGCGGGAGTGTCTACGAGCAGTACTTC. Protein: CASRNSGSVYEQYF.

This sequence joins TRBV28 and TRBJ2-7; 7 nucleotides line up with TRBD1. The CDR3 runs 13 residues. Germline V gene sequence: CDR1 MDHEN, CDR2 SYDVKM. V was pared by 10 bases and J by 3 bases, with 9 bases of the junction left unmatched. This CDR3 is CATYRDSIYEQYF. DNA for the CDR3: TGTGCCACCTATAGGGACAGCATCTACGAGCAGTACTTC. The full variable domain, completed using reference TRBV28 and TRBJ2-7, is DVKVTQSSRYLVKRTGEKVFLECVQDMDHENMFWYRQDPGLGLRLIYFSYDVKMKEKGDIPEGYSVSREKKERFSLILESASTNQTSMYLCATYRDSIYEQYFGPGTRLTVT.

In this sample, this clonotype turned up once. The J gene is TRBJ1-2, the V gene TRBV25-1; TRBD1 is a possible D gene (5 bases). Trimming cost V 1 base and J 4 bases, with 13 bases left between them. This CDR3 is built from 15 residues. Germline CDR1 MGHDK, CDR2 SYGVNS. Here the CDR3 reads CASSEWNLGGYGYTF. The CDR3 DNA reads TGTGCCAGCAGTGAATGGAACCTGGGGGGCTATGGCTACACCTTC.

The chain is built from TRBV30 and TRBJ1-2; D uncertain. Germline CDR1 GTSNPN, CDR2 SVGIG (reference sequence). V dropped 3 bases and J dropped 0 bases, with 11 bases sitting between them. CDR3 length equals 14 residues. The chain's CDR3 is CAWRRPMTNYGYTF. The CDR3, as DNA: TGTGCCTGGAGGCGTCCGATGACTAACTATGGCTACACCTTC.

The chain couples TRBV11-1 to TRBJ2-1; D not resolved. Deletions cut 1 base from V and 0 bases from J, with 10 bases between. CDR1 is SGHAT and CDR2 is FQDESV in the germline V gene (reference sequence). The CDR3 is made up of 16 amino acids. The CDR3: CASSLVDGSSYNEQFF. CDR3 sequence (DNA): TGTGCCAGCAGCTTAGTGGACGGAAGCTCCTACAATGAGCAGTTCTTC.

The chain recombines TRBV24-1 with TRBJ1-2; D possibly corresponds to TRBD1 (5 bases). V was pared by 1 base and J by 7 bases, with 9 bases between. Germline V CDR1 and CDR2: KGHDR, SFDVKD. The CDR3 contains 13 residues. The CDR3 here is CATSDFGGAGYTF. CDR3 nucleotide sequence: TGTGCCACCAGTGATTTCGGAGGGGCTGGCTACACCTTC.

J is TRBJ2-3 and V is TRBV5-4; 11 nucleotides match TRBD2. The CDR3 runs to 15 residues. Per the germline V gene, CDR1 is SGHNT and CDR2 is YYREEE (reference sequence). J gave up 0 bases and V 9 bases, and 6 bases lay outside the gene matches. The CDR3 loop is CATYRTSGSTDTQYF. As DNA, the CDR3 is TGTGCCACCTACAGGACTAGCGGGAGCACAGATACGCAGTATTTT.

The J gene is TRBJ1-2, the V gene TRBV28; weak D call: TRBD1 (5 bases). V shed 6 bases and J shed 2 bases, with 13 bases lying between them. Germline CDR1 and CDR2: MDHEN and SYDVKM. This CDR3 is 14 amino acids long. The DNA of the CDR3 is TGTGCCAGCAGCCCTGGGGGGAGAAACTATGGCTACACCTTC. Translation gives CASSPGGRNYGYTF.

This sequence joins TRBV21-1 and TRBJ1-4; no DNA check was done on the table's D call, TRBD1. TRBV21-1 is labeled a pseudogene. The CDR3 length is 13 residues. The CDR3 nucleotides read TGTGCCAGCAGCCGGTCCCCTAATGAAAAACTGTTTTTT. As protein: CASSRSPNEKLFF.

The CDR3 spells CASSLFSYEQYF. CDR3 DNA sequence: TGTGCCAGCAGTTTATTCTCTTACGAGCAGTACTTC. This rearrangement joins TRBV12-3 or TRBV12-4 to TRBJ2-7; no clear D. The length of the CDR3 is 12 residues. Between the trimmed V and J ends, which lost 2 bases and 4 bases, there was a span of 6 bases.

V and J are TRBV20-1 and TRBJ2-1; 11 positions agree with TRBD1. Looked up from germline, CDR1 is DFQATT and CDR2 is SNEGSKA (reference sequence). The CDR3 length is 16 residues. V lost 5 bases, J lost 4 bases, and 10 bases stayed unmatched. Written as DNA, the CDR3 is TGCAGTGCTCAAGAACCCGGGACAGGGGGTTACAATGAGCAGTTCTTC. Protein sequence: CSAQEPGTGGYNEQFF.

Written as DNA, the CDR3 is TGTGCCAGCAGTGAGTGGCCCAACACTGAAGCTTTCTTT. It encodes CASSEWPNTEAFF. The chain is built from TRBV2 and TRBJ1-1; D call uncertain. Trimming took 3 bases from V and 2 from J, leaving 7 bases between them. CDR3 size: 13 residues. Germline CDR1 reads SNHLY; CDR2 reads FYNNEI. Looking up the rest from reference TRBV2 and TRBJ1-1 gives the full variable domain: EPEVTQTPSHQVTQMGQEVILRCVPISNHLYFYWYRQILGQKVEFLVSFYNNEISEKSEIFDDQFSVERPDGSNFTLKIRSTKLEDSAMYFCASSEWPNTEAFFGQGTRLTVV.